This TCR beta chain was documented in a study of blood T cell repertoires in COVID-19. Overall study context: Whether acute or convalescent, the COVID-19 samples came from the United States, Italy and Spain. PBMCs, B-cell-depleted T cells, or T cells provided the cDNA or gDNA that made up the material.

Patients at the Seattle site were enrolled during active infection and followed longitudinally. The table lists this clone with a count of one. V was pared by 4 bases and J by 5 bases, with 10 bases of the junction left unmatched. CDR1 SGHRS and CDR2 YFSETQ come from the germline V gene. The CDR3 spans 17 residues. In the original analysis: Nucleated cell number was recorded as an estimate derived from reference gene primer amplification. Sequenced by immunoSEQ multiplex PCR; TCRdb stores in-frame clones only, minus some. V and J calls plus clone size are reproduced from that table; the DNA served to infer D and trimming. Of about 140,000 clones listed, roughly 89% are singletons.

The sample taken for sequencing was peripheral blood. The sequence derives from a man aged 25 to 40 with COVID-19, enrolled during active disease. The chain carries TRBV5-1 and TRBJ2-3; TRBD2 agrees at 13 bases. CDR3 bases: TGCGCCAGCAGCCCTAATCGACTAGCGGGAGGTGGAGATACGCAGTATTTT. It encodes CASSPNRLAGGGDTQYF.